This record covers a single T cell receptor beta chain. The antigen remains undetermined. This entry is derived from a study of CD8+CD57+ T cells in acquired aplastic anemia. As for the study in general: DNA per sorted CD4+ or CD8+ sample ranged about 0.17 to 30 ug, averaging around 3.2 ug.

Broader study findings: Patients and controls had in common 25 to 35 CD8+ CDR3 sequences.

Only patients with CD8+CD57+ cell expansion on flow cytometry were chosen for sequencing. Patients, without exception, had severe acquired aplastic anemia. At blood sampling, none of the patients had yet received therapy. Investigators profiled TCR beta VDJ and CDR3 from genomic DNA template. Each CDR3 protein is one row after TCRdb ran MiXCR on the reads. This repertoire shows a few hundred thousand distinct CDR3 sequences, more than 25% found once; its top ten account for approximately 0.82%. Sequenced input: sorted CD4+, CD8+, or CD8+CD57+ T cells (not recorded which) from PBMCs. This clonotype was obtained from a human donor with aplastic anemia.

CDR3 amino acids: CASSQGDRVETQYF. The CDR3 region has the DNA TGTGCCAGCAGCCAGGGGGACAGGGTCGAGACCCAGTACTTC. This sequence joins TRBV2 and TRBJ2-5; 9 positions agree with TRBD1. Losses at the gene ends were 6 bases for V and 5 bases for J; bases not matched to a gene: 7. CDR1 is SNHLY and CDR2 is FYNNEI in the germline V gene. This CDR3 contains 14 residues.